This T cell receptor (beta chain) is from a study of PD-L1 blockade in urothelial cancer. This CDR3 spans 13 amino acids. V shed 5 bases and J shed 6 bases, with 12 bases lying between them. The germline V gene has CDR1 MNHNS and CDR2 SASEGT. Produced via immunoSEQ multiplex PCR; TCRdb's table is partial and in-frame only. The data hold about 36,000 clones, with 75% to 90% observed a single time. The time point here: peripheral blood 6 weeks after treatment start. Patients' urothelial carcinoma was locally advanced or metastatic. The chain combines TRBV6-1 with TRBJ2-3; possibly TRBD1 for D (6 bases). The material sequenced was PBMCs, taken around atezolizumab (anti-PD-L1) treatment. This clonotype was sampled from a man aged 40-49 years with urothelial cancer. The chain's CDR3 is CASSNTGTDTQYF. CDR3 nucleotide sequence: TGTGCCAGCAGTAATACAGGGACGGATACGCAGTATTTT.